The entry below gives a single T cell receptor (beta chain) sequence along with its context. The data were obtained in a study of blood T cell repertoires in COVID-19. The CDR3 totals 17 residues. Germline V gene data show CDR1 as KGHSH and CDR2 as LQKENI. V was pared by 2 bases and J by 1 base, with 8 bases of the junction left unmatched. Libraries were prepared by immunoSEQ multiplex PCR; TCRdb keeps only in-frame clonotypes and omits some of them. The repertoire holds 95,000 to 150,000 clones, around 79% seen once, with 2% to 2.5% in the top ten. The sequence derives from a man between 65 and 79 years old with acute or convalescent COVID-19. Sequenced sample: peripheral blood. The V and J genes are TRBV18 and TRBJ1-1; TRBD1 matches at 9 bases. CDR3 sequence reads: CASSPIIQGATNTEAFF. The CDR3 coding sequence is TGTGCCAGCTCACCAATTATACAGGGGGCCACGAACACTGAAGCTTTCTTT.